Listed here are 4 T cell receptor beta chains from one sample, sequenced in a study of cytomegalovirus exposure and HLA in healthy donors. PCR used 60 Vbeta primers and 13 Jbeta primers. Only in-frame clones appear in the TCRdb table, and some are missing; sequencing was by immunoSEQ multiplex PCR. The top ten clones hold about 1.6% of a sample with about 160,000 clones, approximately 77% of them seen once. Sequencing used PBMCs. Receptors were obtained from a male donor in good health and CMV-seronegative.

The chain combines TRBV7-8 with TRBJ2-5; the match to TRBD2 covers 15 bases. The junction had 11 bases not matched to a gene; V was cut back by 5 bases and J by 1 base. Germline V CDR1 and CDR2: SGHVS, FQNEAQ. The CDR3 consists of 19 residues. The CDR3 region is CASSPGRTSGRGGQETQYF. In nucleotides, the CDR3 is TGTGCCAGCAGCCCGGGGAGGACTAGCGGGAGGGGAGGCCAAGAGACCCAGTACTTC.

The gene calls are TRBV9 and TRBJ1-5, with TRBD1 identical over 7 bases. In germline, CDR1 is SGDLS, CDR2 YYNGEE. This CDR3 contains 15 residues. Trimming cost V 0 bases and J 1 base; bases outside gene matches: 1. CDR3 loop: CASSVEGASNQPQHF. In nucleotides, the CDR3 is TGTGCCAGCAGCGTAGAGGGGGCCAGCAATCAGCCCCAGCATTTT.

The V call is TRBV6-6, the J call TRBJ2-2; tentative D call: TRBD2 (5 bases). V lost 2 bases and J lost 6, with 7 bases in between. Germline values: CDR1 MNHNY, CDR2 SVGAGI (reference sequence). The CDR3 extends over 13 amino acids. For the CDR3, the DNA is TGTGCCAGCAGTTACCTGCGGGCCGGGGAGCTGTTTTTT. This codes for CASSYLRAGELFF.

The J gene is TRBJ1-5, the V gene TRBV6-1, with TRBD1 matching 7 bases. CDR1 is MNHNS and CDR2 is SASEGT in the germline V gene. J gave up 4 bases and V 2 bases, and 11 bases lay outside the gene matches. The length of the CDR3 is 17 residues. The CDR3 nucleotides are TGTGCCAGCAGTGAATTATCGAGGGGGCCTGGGAATCAGCCCCAGCATTTT. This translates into CASSELSRGPGNQPQHF.